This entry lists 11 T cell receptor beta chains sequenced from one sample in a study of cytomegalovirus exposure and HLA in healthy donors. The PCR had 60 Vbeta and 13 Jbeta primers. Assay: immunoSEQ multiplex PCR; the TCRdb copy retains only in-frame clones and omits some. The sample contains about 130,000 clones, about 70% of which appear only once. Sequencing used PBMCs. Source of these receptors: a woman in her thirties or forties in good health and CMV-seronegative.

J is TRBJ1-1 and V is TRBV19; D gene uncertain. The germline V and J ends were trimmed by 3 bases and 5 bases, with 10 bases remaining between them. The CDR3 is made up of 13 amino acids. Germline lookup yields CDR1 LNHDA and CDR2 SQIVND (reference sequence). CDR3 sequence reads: CASSITAVTEAFF. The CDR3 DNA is TGTGCCAGTAGTATTACGGCGGTGACTGAAGCTTTCTTT.

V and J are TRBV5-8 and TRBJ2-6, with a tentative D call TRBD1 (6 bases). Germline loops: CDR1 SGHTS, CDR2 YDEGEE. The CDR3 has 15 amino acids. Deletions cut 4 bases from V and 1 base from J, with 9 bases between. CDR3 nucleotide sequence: TGTGCCAGCAGCCACACAGGGTCTGGGGCCAACGTCCTGACTTTC. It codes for CASSHTGSGANVLTF.

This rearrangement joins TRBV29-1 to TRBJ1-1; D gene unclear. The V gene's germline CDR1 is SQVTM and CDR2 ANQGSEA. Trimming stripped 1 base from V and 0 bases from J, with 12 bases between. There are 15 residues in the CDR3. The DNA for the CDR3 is TGCAGCGTTGAAGTCCCCGCAGTAATGAACACTGAAGCTTTCTTT. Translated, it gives CSVEVPAVMNTEAFF.

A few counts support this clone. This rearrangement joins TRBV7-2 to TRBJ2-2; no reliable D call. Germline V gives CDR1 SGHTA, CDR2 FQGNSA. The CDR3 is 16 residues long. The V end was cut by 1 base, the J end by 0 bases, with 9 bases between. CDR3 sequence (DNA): TGTGCCAGCAGCTTAGGTTCTAGACCGAACACCGGGGAGCTGTTTTTT. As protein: CASSLGSRPNTGELFF.

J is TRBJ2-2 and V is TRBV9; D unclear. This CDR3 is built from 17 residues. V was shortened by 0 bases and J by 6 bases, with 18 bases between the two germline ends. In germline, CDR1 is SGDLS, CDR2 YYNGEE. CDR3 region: CASSVDSRGHRPGELFF. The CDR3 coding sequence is TGTGCCAGCAGCGTAGACTCCCGCGGCCATAGACCCGGGGAGCTGTTTTTT.

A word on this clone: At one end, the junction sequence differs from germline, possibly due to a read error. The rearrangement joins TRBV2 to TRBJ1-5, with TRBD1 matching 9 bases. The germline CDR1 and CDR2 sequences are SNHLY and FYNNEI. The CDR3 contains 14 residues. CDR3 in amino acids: CASTGTGNNQSQHF. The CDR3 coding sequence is TGTGCCAGCACCGGGACAGGGAACAATCAGTCCCAGCATTTT.

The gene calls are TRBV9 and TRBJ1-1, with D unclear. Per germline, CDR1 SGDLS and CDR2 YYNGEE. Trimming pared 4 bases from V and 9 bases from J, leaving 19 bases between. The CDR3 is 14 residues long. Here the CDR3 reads CASSFDTGRRQAFF. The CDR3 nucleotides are TGTGCCAGCAGCTTCGACACTGGGAGGAGGCAAGCTTTCTTT.

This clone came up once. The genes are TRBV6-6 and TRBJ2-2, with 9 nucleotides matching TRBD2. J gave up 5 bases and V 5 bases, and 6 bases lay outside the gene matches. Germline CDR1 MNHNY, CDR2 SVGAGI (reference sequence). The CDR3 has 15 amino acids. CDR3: CASSPAGGKTGELFF. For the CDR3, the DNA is TGTGCCAGCAGTCCAGCGGGGGGAAAGACCGGGGAGCTGTTTTTT.

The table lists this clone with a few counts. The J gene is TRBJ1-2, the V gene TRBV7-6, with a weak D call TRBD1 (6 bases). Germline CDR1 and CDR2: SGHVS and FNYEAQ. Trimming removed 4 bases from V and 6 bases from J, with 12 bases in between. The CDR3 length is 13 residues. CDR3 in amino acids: CASSSVGGHGYTF. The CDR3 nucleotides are TGTGCCAGCAGCTCCGTAGGGGGACATGGCTACACCTTC.

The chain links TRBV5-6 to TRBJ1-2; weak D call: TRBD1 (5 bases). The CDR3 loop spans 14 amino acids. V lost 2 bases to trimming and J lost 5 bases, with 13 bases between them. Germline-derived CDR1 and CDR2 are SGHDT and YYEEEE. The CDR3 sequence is CASSFRRGGYGYTF. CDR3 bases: TGTGCCAGCAGCTTTCGGAGGGGAGGGTATGGCTACACCTTC.

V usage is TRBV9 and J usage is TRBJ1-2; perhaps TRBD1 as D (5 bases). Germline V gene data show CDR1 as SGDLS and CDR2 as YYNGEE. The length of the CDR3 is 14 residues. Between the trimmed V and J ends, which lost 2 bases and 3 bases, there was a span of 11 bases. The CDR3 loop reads CASSVGGGYYGYTF. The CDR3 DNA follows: TGTGCCAGCAGCGTTGGTGGGGGGTACTATGGCTACACCTTC.